A selection of T cell receptor beta chains follows, all from one sample in a study of CD8 T cells in Susac syndrome. TCRdb used MiXCR to reprocess the immunoSEQ multiplex PCR reads, holding one entry per CDR3 protein. This table holds about 210,000 distinct CDR3 sequences, about 95% found once. Sequenced material: CD4+ T cells from PBMCs. The receptors were gathered from a human donor with multiple sclerosis. CDR3s include the opening cysteine and the closing phenylalanine or tryptophan. Clone sizes are given selectively: once, few, many, or a class where the clone is expanded.

CASSEAGGDGTDTQYF . TRBJ2-3 TRBV10-2 16
CSVVGTGFNYEQYF few TRBJ2-7 TRBV29-1 14
CASSQQGLAHEQYF . TRBJ2-7 TRBV3-1 14
CSHLGPLNTEAFF once TRBJ1-1 TRBV29-1 13
CASSLPQEKLFF . TRBJ1-4 TRBV4-1 12
CASSQPPGANVLTF . TRBJ2-6 TRBV4-1 14
CSARLAGAEETQYF . TRBJ2-5 TRBV20-1 14
CASSALRGQGAATQYF . TRBJ2-5 TRBV7-2 16
CASRLRQGPRPTDTQYF . TRBJ2-3 TRBV12-3/TRBV12-4 17
CATSDALHTGNEQFF . TRBJ2-1 TRBV24-1 15
CASSPFGQGNTEAFF . TRBJ1-1 TRBV18 15
CASSTAVRSNTEAFF . TRBJ1-1 TRBV5-6 15
CASSLTGVQPQHF . TRBJ1-5 TRBV5-6 13
CASSPGSGRNQPQHF once TRBJ1-5 TRBV7-9 15
CASSVGTGGGYEQYF . TRBJ2-7 TRBV9 15
CASRKGTEAFF . TRBJ1-1 TRBV14 11
CAWSPTHTEAFF . TRBJ1-1 TRBV30 12
CSVNPYNEQFF . TRBJ2-1 TRBV20-1 11
CASSTTGGTEAFF . TRBJ1-1 TRBV12-3/TRBV12-4 13
CASRPRGANVLTF . TRBJ2-6 TRBV12-3/TRBV12-4 13
CASSLKGTLDRRFF . TRBJ2-1 TRBV28 14
CASRTADTQYF . TRBJ2-3 TRBV28 11
CSARASGSYNEQFF . TRBJ2-1 TRBV20-1 14
CASSLGGAGLNTEAFF . TRBJ1-1 TRBV7-2 16
CSAPTGGYGYTF . TRBJ1-2 TRBV20-1 12
CSVGTRLAGSEQYF . TRBJ2-7 TRBV29-1 14
CASSQPGWRSETQYF . TRBJ2-5 TRBV14 15
CATSRDPRSNQPQHF once TRBJ1-5 TRBV15 15
CASSARDRDNEQFF . TRBJ2-1 TRBV9 14
CASFSGQGWAGELFF . TRBJ2-2 TRBV27 15
CASSVQGGGYTEAFF . TRBJ1-1 TRBV25-1 15
CASSQPGLGTYEQYF . TRBJ2-7 TRBV3-1 15
CSARVTTLTGEQYF . TRBJ2-7 TRBV20-1 14
CASSRLAGDRNEQFF . TRBJ2-1 TRBV9 15
CAIRPTSGVARGSGELFF . TRBJ2-2 TRBV10-3 18
CSVLNWGLGETQYF once TRBJ2-5 TRBV29-1 14
CASSPAPVTADTQYF . TRBJ2-3 TRBV5-1 15
CASSASGTSGRAGEQYF . TRBJ2-7 TRBV9 17
CASNRDWDYNEQFF . TRBJ2-1 TRBV9 14
CASSRGRMNTEAFF . TRBJ1-1 TRBV5-6 14
CASSPSDRALGYTF . TRBJ1-2 TRBV27 14
CASSMVLNTEAFF . TRBJ1-1 TRBV2 13
CASELRGEAFF . TRBJ1-1 TRBV18 11
CAIRGTGEKLFF . TRBJ1-4 TRBV10-3 12
CSVARGSEQYF . TRBJ2-7 TRBV29-1 11
CASSLSAGSSTDTQYF . TRBJ2-3 TRBV7-2 16
CASSFRDMAEAFF . TRBJ1-1 TRBV27 13
CASSYRGFGETQYF . TRBJ2-5 TRBV6-6 14
CSARDYRYSSGEQYF . TRBJ2-7 TRBV20-1 15
CSVGPGQITDTQYF . TRBJ2-3 TRBV29-1 14
CASSITPSYEQYF . TRBJ2-7 TRBV6-6 13
CASSNGAYEQYF . TRBJ2-7 TRBV5-4 12
CSVLTLTGTHRGLGKLFF . TRBJ1-4 TRBV20-1 18
CASRWSPTSGSLDEQFF . TRBJ2-1 TRBV12-2 17
CASSTLLRVSNTEAFF . TRBJ1-1 TRBV27 16
CASRGDFNEQFF . TRBJ2-1 TRBV12-3/TRBV12-4 12
CASSSGTDTGELFF . TRBJ2-2 TRBV7-8 14
CASSSPTSPSSYEQYF . TRBJ2-7 TRBV18 16
CASLPEGLGYGYTF . TRBJ1-2 TRBV5-1 14
CASSLGLAGGPVQETQYF . TRBJ2-5 TRBV7-9 18